The entry below gives a single T cell receptor beta chain sequence along with its context. Its antigen is still unknown. No qualities accompany the bases; no much larger clone lies one base away. This entry belongs to a study of blood T cell repertoires in COVID-19 (dated by TCRdb to the early 2020s). Broadly, across the study: The collaborator samples originated in the United States, Italy and Spain and spanned the acute and convalescent phases of COVID-19. The material from the prospective study consisted of cDNA or gDNA derived from T cells, B-cell-depleted T cells, or PBMCs. Deeply sampled blood TCRbeta repertoires from subjects exposed to, actively infected with, or recovered from COVID-19 were included in the dataset. The repertoires were released in a freely available public database intended as a resource for research on the immune response to SARS-CoV-2. The samples were drawn from two sources: the first 160 participants of the ongoing ImmuneRACE study, and 950 to 1,500 subjects contributed by 6 global collaborators. Nearly every sample came with metadata listing a de-identified subject ID, COVID-19 status, age in years and sex. Where HLA class I and class II types were available, the types were taken from metadata supplied by the sample provider, not from assay-based typing.

CDR3 length: 15 amino acids, cysteine to phenylalanine. Left in the record is the CDR3 DNA by itself, 45 bases read in frame from the first base. The germline V and J ends show losses of 7 bases and 3 bases respectively, and no gene match explains 8 bases of the junction. In the germline V gene (reference sequence), CDR1 corresponds to LNHDA and CDR2 to SQIVND. The full study reports these points: How much clinical and demographic metadata was included differed by source and by participant, and the metadata was provided uncurated.

The immunoSEQ Assay, a bias-controlled multiplex PCR, was used to amplify TCRbeta CDR3 regions from genomic DNA. As for the original processing: Nucleated cell counts per sample were estimated from amplification of reference gene primers within the assay. To quantify the absolute abundance of each unique TCRbeta CDR3 rearrangement, sequence reads were collapsed and filtered. Productive Simpson clonality was computed per sample as the square root of Simpson's diversity index over productive rearrangements. This is the immuneACCESS table as TCRdb keeps it, with only in-frame sequences that have V and J called. A part of the clones is gone; compared with another copy, unresolved V genes explain less than half, and the rest is unexplained. V, J and clone size are those of that table, while D and trimming were read from the DNA. The sample table holds 250,000 to 350,000 clones, of which roughly 87% were seen once. The ten largest clones take up 2.2% of the sample.

Samples from volunteer blood donors who had recovered from COVID-19 were contributed by a second Seattle source. Whole blood was collected in K2EDTA tubes by collaborating institutions according to the institutions' own protocols. Collaborator samples were shipped for TCRbeta analysis as frozen whole blood, isolated PBMCs, or DNA extracted from either sample type. Sequenced input: peripheral blood. The sequence links TRBV19 to TRBJ1-5; 8 bases in the junction line up with TRBD1. This TCR derives from a woman aged 45-59 years who had recovered from COVID-19. The DNA is as follows: TGTGCCAGTAACCCGACAGGGGTGTACAATCAGCCCCAGCATTTT. This is translated as CASNPTGVYNQPQHF. With all but the CDR3 taken from the reference TRBV19 and TRBJ1-5 genes, the full variable domain is: DGGITQSPKYLFRKEGQNVTLSCEQNLNHDAMYWYRQDPGQGLRLIYYSQIVNDFQKGDIAEGYSVSREKKESFPLTVTSAQKNPTAFYLCASNPTGVYNQPQHFGDGTRLSIL.